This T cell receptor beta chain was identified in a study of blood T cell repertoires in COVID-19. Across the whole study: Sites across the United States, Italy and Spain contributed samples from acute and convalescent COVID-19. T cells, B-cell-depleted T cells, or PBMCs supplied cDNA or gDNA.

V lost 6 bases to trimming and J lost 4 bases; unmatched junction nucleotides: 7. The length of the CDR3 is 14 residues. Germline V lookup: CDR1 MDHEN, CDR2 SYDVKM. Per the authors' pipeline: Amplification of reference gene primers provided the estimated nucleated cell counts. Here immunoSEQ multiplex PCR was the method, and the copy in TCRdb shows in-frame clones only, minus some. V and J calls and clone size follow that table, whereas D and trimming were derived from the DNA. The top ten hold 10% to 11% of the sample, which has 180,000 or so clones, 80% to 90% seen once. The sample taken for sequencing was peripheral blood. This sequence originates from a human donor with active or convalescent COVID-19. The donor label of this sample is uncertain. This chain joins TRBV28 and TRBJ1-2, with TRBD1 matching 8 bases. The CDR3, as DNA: TGTGCCAGCAGGCCGACAGGGGCTAGCTATGGCTACACCTTC. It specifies CASRPTGASYGYTF.